The present TCR beta chain was sequenced within a study of regulatory T cells in long-lasting Graves disease. Turning to the study itself: The study counted Graves' disease as persistent given over 5 years of antithyroid drugs and positive TSH receptor antibodies.

The V gene lost 3 bases and the J gene lost 3 bases, with 17 bases spanning the gap. CDR3 size: 15 residues. Germline loops: CDR1 DFQATT, CDR2 SNEGSKA (reference sequence). Both iRepertoire HTBI primers and Arm-PCR of CDR3 regions were used to build the TCR beta libraries. MiXCR was run by TCRdb on the multiplex PCR reads, yielding one entry per CDR3 protein. The table shows over 450,000 distinct CDR3 sequences, with 20% to 25% occurring only once. Time point reported: persistent/refractory GD, antithyroid drugs over 5 years with positive TRAb. Preparation of the TCR library used RNA extracted from PBMCs. This clonotype was counted a few times.

This sample comprised peripheral blood mononuclear cells (PBMCs), obtained when the disease was refractory, from a patient treated with antithyroid drugs. The origin of this receptor is a female donor with Graves disease. The V gene is TRBV20-1, the J gene TRBJ1-1; D is ambiguous. As DNA, the CDR3 is TGCAGTGCTAGCCCAGTCTTAGACGGGGACACTGAAGCTTTCTTT. Residues: CSASPVLDGDTEAFF.